The subject of this entry is one TCR beta chain. The germline V and J ends were trimmed by 2 bases and 4 bases, with 12 bases remaining between them. The CDR3 is 14 residues long. Germline CDR1 reads MNHNY; CDR2 reads SVGAGI (reference sequence). This sample is drawn from a study of CD8+ T cells in alopecia areata. Sequencing used cDNA as its template, made by extracting RNA and reverse transcribing it. Here immunoSEQ multiplex PCR was the method, and the copy in TCRdb shows in-frame clones only, minus some. The data hold 50,000 to 70,000 clones, with around 40% observed a single time. The sorting of PBMCs gave CD4+ and CD8+ T cells.

This rearrangement joins TRBV6-6 to TRBJ2-7; D is possibly TRBD1 or TRBD2 (5 bases each). The sample taken for sequencing was NKG2D-low CD8+ T cells sorted from blood. The origin of this receptor is a human donor with alopecia areata. CDR3 coding DNA: TGTGCCAGCAGTTACGTCCGGGGCGCGTACGAGCAGTACTTC. This gives the protein CASSYVRGAYEQYF.